The T cell receptor beta chain under discussion was sequenced for a study of a mutant IDH1 vaccine in newly diagnosed glioma. Across the study: Averaging around 40 years of age, treated patients were about 60% male and 37.5% female.

The method was immunoSEQ multiplex PCR; TCRdb's version includes in-frame clones alone and lacks a portion of them. The sample lists 82,000 or so clones, roughly 85% occurring once. This CDR3 region has 14 residues. CDR1 and CDR2 (germline): SQVTM, ANQGSEA. Worth noting for this clone: Its specificity is unknown. One end of the junction varies from germline; a read error may be responsible.

Time point here: week 23, last vaccination. What each vaccine dose contained was 300 ug of mutant IDH1 20-mer peptide, accompanied by topical imiquimod. The chain recombines TRBV29-1 with TRBJ1-1, with D possibly being TRBD1 (5 bases). The material sequenced was PBMCs, taken from a glioma patient whose treatment included an IDH1 peptide vaccine. The TCR originated in a man younger than 40 with glioma. Some clones in this sample may be carry-over from other donors' samples. The DNA of the CDR3 is TGCAGCGTTTCGAGGGGCGCGGGGAACACTGAAGCTTCCTTT. Residues: CSVSRGAGNTEASF.